A single sample is the source of the 14 T cell receptor beta chains below, sequenced in a study of blood T cell repertoires in COVID-19. TCRdb's copy holds only in-frame clones and misses some; the assay was immunoSEQ multiplex PCR. The table records about 150,000 clones, 83% of them present only once. Sequenced material: peripheral blood. All receptors come from a woman aged 55-75 years with COVID-19, enrolled during active disease.

The chain uses TRBV18 and TRBJ1-1, with 9 bases matching TRBD1. The CDR3 covers 14 residues. In germline, CDR1 is KGHSH, CDR2 LQKENI. Trimming at V came to 6 bases and at J to 5 bases, leaving 7 bases not matched to a gene. CDR3 amino acids: CASSLDRGGTEAFF. The CDR3 bases are TGTGCCAGCTCTCTCGACAGGGGGGGAACTGAAGCTTTCTTT.

This clone was seen once. The chain carries TRBV27 and TRBJ2-7; tentative D call: TRBD1 (6 bases). Germline loops: CDR1 MNHEY, CDR2 SMNVEV (reference sequence). The CDR3 is made up of 14 amino acids. Trimming took 6 bases from V and 5 from J, leaving 17 bases between them. The CDR3: CASRQPGQVDEQYF. The CDR3 DNA sequence: TGTGCCAGCAGACAACCGGGACAAGTGGACGAGCAGTACTTC.

V and J are TRBV7-3 and TRBJ1-3; D gene ambiguous. With 2 bases removed from V and 0 bases from J, the gap between germline ends came to 11 bases. In germline, CDR1 is SGHTA, CDR2 FQGTGA. This CDR3 has 16 amino acids. CDR3 sequence: CASSLVGPSSGNTIYF. In DNA form, the CDR3 reads TGTGCCAGCAGCTTAGTGGGCCCGAGCTCTGGAAACACCATATATTTT.

The chain has TRBV5-1 and TRBJ2-2; 8 positions match TRBD1. The CDR3 totals 16 residues. Germline CDR1 is SGHRS and CDR2 is YFSETQ. V trimming: 4 bases; J trimming: 7 bases; junction bases outside the gene matches: 12. CDR3 sequence (DNA): TGCGCCAGCAGCCCGGGGCAGGGGGCGCTGGGCGGGGAGCTGTTTTTT. Protein sequence: CASSPGQGALGGELFF. The full variable domain, rest sourced from reference TRBV5-1 and TRBJ2-2, is KAGVTQTPRYLIKTRGQQVTLSCSPISGHRSVSWYQQTPGQGLQFLFEYFSETQRNKGNFPGRFSGRQFSNSRSEMNVSTLELGDSALYLCASSPGQGALGGELFFGEGSRLTVL.

The chain is built from TRBV25-1 and TRBJ1-1; TRBD1 matches at 10 bases. CDR3 length equals 17 residues. Trimming at V came to 5 bases and at J to 2 bases, leaving 11 bases not matched to a gene. Germline V gene sequence: CDR1 MGHDK, CDR2 SYGVNS. Here the CDR3 reads CASSPRDRGKGNTEAFF. As DNA, the CDR3 is TGTGCCAGCAGTCCCCGGGACAGGGGAAAGGGAAACACTGAAGCTTTCTTT.

The genes are TRBV7-8 and TRBJ1-1; no reliable D call. The CDR3 runs 13 residues. Trimming removed 1 base from V and 7 bases from J, with 10 bases in between. CDR1 and CDR2 (germline): SGHVS, FQNEAQ. CDR3 DNA: TGTGCCAGCAGCTTAGTAGACGGGTATGAAGCTTTCTTT. This codes for CASSLVDGYEAFF. Complete variable domain (other parts from reference TRBV7-8 and TRBJ1-1): GAGVSQSPRYKVAKRGQDVALRCDPISGHVSLFWYQQALGQGPEFLTYFQNEAQLDKSGLPSDRFFAERPEGSVSTLKIQRTQQEDSAVYLCASSLVDGYEAFFGQGTRLTVV.

The chain employs TRBV18 and TRBJ1-1; tentatively, D is TRBD1 (6 bases). This CDR3 has 14 amino acids. Looked up from germline, CDR1 is KGHSH and CDR2 is LQKENI. The V end was cut by 3 bases, the J end by 1 base, with 9 bases between. DNA for the CDR3: TGTGCCAGCTCACCGGGACACAGGAACACTGAAGCTTTCTTT. This translates into CASSPGHRNTEAFF.

This clone was counted a single time. The chain combines TRBV3-1 (or the pseudogene TRBV3-2) with TRBJ1-2, with D maybe TRBD1 (5 bases). This CDR3 has 14 residues. The germline V and J ends were trimmed by 5 bases and 5 bases, with 15 bases remaining between them. Germline V gene lookup returns CDR1 LGHDT and CDR2 YNNKEL (reference sequence). The CDR3, as DNA: TGTGCCAGCAGCAGGGGCGTCGGGGGGTATGGCTACACCTTC. It specifies CASSRGVGGYGYTF.

The chain employs TRBV7-9 and TRBJ2-5; the match to TRBD2 covers 10 bases. CDR3 length: 14 amino acids. In germline, CDR1 is SEHNR, CDR2 FQNEAQ (reference sequence). V trimming: 2 bases; J trimming: 5 bases; junction bases outside the gene matches: 2. CDR3 sequence (DNA): TGTGCCAGCAGCTTACAACTAGCGGGGGAGACCCAGTACTTC. Translation gives CASSLQLAGETQYF.

This chain uses TRBV21-1 with TRBJ2-3; TRBD1 reflects the table's D call only, with no check against the DNA. TRBV21-1 is a recognized pseudogene. The CDR3 is 15 residues long. The CDR3 sequence: CASSEGRGCLDTQYF. CDR3 in DNA: TGTGCCAGCAGCGAGGGCAGGGGATGTTTAGATACGCAGTATTTT.

V usage is TRBV18 and J usage is TRBJ1-1; D not certain. The CDR3 sequence is 14 residues long. The V end was cut by 3 bases, the J end by 4 bases, with 12 bases between. Per germline, CDR1 KGHSH and CDR2 LQKENI. The CDR3 sequence: CASSPSGSPTEAFF. The CDR3 nucleotides are TGTGCCAGCTCACCGTCCGGGAGTCCCACTGAAGCTTTCTTT.

The V and J genes are TRBV3-1 (or the pseudogene TRBV3-2) and TRBJ2-1, with 8 bases fitting TRBD2. V shed 4 bases and J 6 bases; nucleotides not matched to a gene: 14. CDR1 is LGHDT and CDR2 is YNNKEL in the germline V gene (reference sequence). The CDR3 contains 17 residues. The CDR3 DNA reads TGTGCCAGCAGCCCCCACAACCCGGGACTAGTAGGCAATGAGCAGTTCTTC. As protein: CASSPHNPGLVGNEQFF.

The J gene is TRBJ2-7, the V gene TRBV6-5; 8 nucleotides align to TRBD1. Per germline, CDR1 MNHEY and CDR2 SVGAGI. Unmatched junction bases numbered 11, after V lost 4 bases and J lost 6 bases. The length of the CDR3 is 15 residues. CDR3 DNA sequence: TGTGCCAGCAGTTTAGGAGGCAGGGGGCTCGCCGAGCAGTACGTC. It yields the protein CASSLGGRGLAEQYV.

The CDR3 spells CASSRTGTSGASSSTDTQYF. DNA for the CDR3: TGTGCCAGCAGCCGAACCGGGACTAGCGGGGCGTCGTCTAGCACAGATACGCAGTATTTT. This rearrangement joins TRBV7-3 to TRBJ2-3; 13 bases fit TRBD2. The ends lost 5 bases at V and 0 bases at J; junction bases unmatched: 14. CDR1 is SGHTA and CDR2 is FQGTGA in the germline V gene. The CDR3 spans 20 residues. Using reference TRBV7-3 and TRBJ2-3 for the parts outside the CDR3, the full variable domain is GAGVSQTPSNKVTEKGKYVELRCDPISGHTALYWYRQSLGQGPEFLIYFQGTGAADDSGLPNDRFFAVRPEGSVSTLKIQRTERGDSAVYLCASSRTGTSGASSSTDTQYFGPGTRLTVL.